The 5 T cell receptor beta chains presented below share a single source sample, sequenced in a study of blood T cell repertoires in COVID-19. Here immunoSEQ multiplex PCR was the method, and the copy in TCRdb shows in-frame clones only, minus some. The data show some 230,000 clones, roughly nine tenths seen once. The material sequenced was peripheral blood. Source of these receptors: a woman aged 50 to 60 with COVID-19, enrolled during active disease.

The rearrangement joins TRBV18 to TRBJ1-1; 8 bases agree with TRBD1. V was clipped by 6 bases and J by 3 bases; unmatched bases: 9. The germline gives CDR1 KGHSH, CDR2 LQKENI. The CDR3 length is 15 residues. CDR3 amino acids: CASSLDRGGYTEAFF. The CDR3 DNA sequence: TGTGCCAGCTCGCTCGACAGGGGCGGATACACTGAAGCTTTCTTT.

This chain connects TRBV7-9 to TRBJ2-7; 11 positions agree with TRBD2. Germline CDR1 and CDR2: SEHNR and FQNEAQ (reference sequence). The CDR3 is made up of 15 amino acids. The V segment lost 4 bases and the J segment 4 bases; nucleotides outside the gene matches: 6. As DNA, the CDR3 is TGTGCCAGCAGCTCGACTAGCGGGGTTTGGTACGAGCAGTACTTC. Its translation: CASSSTSGVWYEQYF.

The chain has TRBV7-2 and TRBJ1-2; 7 bases agree with TRBD1. Unmatched junction bases numbered 7, after V lost 5 bases and J lost 4 bases. In germline, CDR1 is SGHTA, CDR2 FQGNSA. The CDR3 is 14 residues long. CDR3 nucleotides: TGTGCCAGCAGCCCAGACAGGGCCTCCTATGGCTACACCTTC. Translated, it gives CASSPDRASYGYTF.

This clone came up once. This sequence joins TRBV14 and TRBJ2-2; 7 positions match TRBD1. CDR1 SGHDN and CDR2 FVKESK come from the germline V gene. The J segment lost 4 bases and the V segment lost 0 bases, leaving 8 bases of the junction unmatched. This CDR3 comprises 17 residues. The CDR3 reads CASSQDRGRGTTGELFF. The CDR3 DNA reads as TGTGCCAGCAGCCAAGATAGGGGCAGGGGGACCACCGGGGAGCTGTTTTTT.

This clone was observed a handful of times. The V call is TRBV29-1, the J call TRBJ2-2; D might be TRBD1 (6 bases). The CDR3 is 17 amino acids. Trimming removed 4 bases at V and 5 bases at J, with 23 bases between. Germline CDR1 reads SQVTM; CDR2 reads ANQGSEA. The CDR3 sequence is CSVARDKYRLVTGELFF. CDR3 nucleotide sequence: TGCAGCGTTGCCCGGGACAAATATCGTTTGGTAACCGGGGAGCTGTTTTTT.